Here is one T cell receptor (beta chain) with its context. Germline loops: CDR1 SGHKS, CDR2 YYEKEE (reference sequence). Germline trimming cut 6 bases from V and 3 bases from J; bases unmatched to any gene: 6. The CDR3 extends over 14 amino acids. The sample belongs to a study of cytomegalovirus exposure and HLA in healthy donors. With 60 Vbeta and 13 Jbeta primers, the PCR was carried out. TCRdb keeps only in-frame clones here, not all; method: immunoSEQ multiplex PCR. This sample has about 170,000 clones; over 65% occur once, and the top ten carry 0.7% to 0.8%. The source material was PBMCs. V is TRBV5-5 and J is TRBJ2-7; 10 bases are a match to TRBD2. This receptor was obtained from a female donor in good health and CMV-seronegative. The CDR3 DNA is TGTGCCAGCATCTCAAGCGGGAGGGGCTACGAGCAGTACTTC. It specifies CASISSGRGYEQYF.